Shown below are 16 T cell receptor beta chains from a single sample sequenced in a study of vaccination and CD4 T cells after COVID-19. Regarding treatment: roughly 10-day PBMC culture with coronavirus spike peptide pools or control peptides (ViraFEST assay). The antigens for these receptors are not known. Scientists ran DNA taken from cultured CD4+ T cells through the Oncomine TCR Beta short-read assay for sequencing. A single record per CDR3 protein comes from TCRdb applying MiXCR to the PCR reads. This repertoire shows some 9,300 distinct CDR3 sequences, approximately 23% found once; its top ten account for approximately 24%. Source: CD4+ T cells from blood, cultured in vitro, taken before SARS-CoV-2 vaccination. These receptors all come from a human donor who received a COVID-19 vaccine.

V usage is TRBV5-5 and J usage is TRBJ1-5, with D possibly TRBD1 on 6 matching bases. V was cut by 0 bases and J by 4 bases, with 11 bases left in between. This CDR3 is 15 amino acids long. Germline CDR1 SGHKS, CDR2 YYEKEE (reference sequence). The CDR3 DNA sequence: TGTGCCAGCAGCTTGGTGCTACAGGGAAATCAGCCCCAGCATTTT. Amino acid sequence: CASSLVLQGNQPQHF.

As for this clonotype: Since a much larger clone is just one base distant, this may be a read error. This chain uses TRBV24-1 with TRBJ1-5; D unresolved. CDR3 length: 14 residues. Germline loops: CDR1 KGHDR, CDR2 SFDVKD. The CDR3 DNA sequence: TGTACCACCAGTGGAAGCAGTTTGAATCAGCCCCAGCATTTT. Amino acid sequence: CTTSGSSLNQPQHF.

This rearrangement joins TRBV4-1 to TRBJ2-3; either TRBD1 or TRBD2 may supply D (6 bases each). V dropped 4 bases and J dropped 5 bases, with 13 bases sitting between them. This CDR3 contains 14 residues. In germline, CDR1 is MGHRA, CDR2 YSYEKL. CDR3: CASSRPGARDTQYF. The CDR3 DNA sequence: TGCGCCAGCAGCCGTCCGGGGGCCAGAGATACGCAGTATTTT.

The CDR3 DNA sequence: TGTGCCAGCAGATTTAGTGGGACAGATACGCAGTATTTT. Its protein is CASRFSGTDTQYF. The genes are TRBV6-1 and TRBJ2-3; unclear D gene. The CDR3 covers 13 residues. The V and J ends lost 6 bases and 3 bases respectively, with 10 bases between them. The V gene's germline CDR1 is MNHNS and CDR2 SASEGT.

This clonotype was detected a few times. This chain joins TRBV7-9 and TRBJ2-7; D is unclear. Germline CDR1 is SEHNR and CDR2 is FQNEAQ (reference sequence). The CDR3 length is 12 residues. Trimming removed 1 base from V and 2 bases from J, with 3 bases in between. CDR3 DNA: TGTGCCAGCAGCTTAGGTGCCTACGAGCAGTACTTC. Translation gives CASSLGAYEQYF. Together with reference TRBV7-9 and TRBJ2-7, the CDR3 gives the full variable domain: DTGVSQNPRHKITKRGQNVTFRCDPISEHNRLYWYRQTLGQGPEFLTYFQNEAQLEKSRLLSDRFSAERPKGSFSTLEIQRTEQGDSAMYLCASSLGAYEQYFGPGTRLTVT.

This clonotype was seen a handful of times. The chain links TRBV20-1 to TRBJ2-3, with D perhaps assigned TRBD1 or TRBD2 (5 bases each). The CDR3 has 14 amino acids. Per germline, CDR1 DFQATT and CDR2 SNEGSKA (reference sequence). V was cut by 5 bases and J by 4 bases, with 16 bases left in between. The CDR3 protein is CSAPLQRGADTQYF. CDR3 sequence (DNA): TGCAGTGCTCCGCTACAGAGGGGCGCAGATACGCAGTATTTT.

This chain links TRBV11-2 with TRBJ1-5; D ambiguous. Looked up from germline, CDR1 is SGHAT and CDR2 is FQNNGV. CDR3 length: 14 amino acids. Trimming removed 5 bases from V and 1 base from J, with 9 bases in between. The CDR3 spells CASSPGPSNQPQHF. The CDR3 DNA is TGTGCCAGCAGCCCCGGGCCGAGCAATCAGCCCCAGCATTTT. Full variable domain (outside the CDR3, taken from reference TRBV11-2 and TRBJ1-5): EAGVAQSPRYKIIEKRQSVAFWCNPISGHATLYWYQQILGQGPKLLIQFQNNGVVDDSQLPKDRFSAERLKGVDSTLKIQPAKLEDSAVYLCASSPGPSNQPQHFGDGTRLSIL.

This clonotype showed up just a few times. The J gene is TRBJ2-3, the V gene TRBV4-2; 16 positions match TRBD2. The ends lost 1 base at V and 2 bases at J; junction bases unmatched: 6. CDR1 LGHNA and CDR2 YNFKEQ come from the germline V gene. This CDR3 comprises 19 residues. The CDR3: CASSQVWGTSGGVTDTQYF. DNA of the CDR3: TGTGCCAGCAGCCAAGTTTGGGGGACTAGCGGGGGGGTCACAGATACGCAGTATTTT.

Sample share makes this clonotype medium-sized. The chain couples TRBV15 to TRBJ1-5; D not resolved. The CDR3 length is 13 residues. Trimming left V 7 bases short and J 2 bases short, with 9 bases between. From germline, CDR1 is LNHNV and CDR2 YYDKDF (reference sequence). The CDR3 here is CATTPRGNQPQHF. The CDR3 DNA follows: TGTGCCACCACCCCTAGGGGCAATCAGCCCCAGCATTTT.

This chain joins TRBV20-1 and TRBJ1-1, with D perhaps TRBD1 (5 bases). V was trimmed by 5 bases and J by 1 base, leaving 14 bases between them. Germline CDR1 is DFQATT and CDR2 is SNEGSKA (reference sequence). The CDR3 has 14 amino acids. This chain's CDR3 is CSAGPGTQNTEAFF. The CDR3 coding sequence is TGCAGTGCTGGACCAGGGACCCAGAACACTGAAGCTTTCTTT.

CDR3 residues: CASGLSGRLHNEQFF. CDR3 sequence (DNA): TGTGCCAGCGGCCTCTCTGGCAGACTCCACAATGAGCAGTTCTTC. V gene TRBV3-1 combines with J gene TRBJ2-1; D not certain. Trimming shortened V by 8 bases and J by 5 bases, and 19 bases separated the two germline ends. CDR1 and CDR2 (germline): LGHDT, YNNKEL (reference sequence). This CDR3 has 15 amino acids.

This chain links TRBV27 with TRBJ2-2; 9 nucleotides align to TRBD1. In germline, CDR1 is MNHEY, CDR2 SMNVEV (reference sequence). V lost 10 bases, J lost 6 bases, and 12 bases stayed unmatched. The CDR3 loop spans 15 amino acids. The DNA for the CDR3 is TGTGCCACCAGGGACAGGGTAGCCGTCTCCGGGGAGCTGTTTTTT. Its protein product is CATRDRVAVSGELFF.

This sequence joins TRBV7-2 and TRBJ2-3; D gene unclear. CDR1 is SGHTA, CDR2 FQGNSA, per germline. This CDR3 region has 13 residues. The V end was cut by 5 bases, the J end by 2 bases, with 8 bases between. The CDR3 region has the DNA TGTGCCAGCAGCCCTTTTCTCACAGATACGCAGTATTTT. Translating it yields CASSPFLTDTQYF.

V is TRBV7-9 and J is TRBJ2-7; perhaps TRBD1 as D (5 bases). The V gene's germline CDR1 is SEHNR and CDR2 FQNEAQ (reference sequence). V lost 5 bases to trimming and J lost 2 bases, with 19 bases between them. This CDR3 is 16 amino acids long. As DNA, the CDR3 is TGTGCCAGCAGCCTACGTGGGGCCTGGCAGCCCTACGAGCAGTACTTC. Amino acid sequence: CASSLRGAWQPYEQYF.

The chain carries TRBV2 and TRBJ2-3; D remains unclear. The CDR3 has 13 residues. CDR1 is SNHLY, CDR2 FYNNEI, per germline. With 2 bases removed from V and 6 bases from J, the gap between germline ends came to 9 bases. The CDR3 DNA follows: TGTGCCAGCAGTGAACCCTGGGCGGATACGCAGTATTTT. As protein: CASSEPWADTQYF.

The CDR3: CASSEGRGRYYEQYF. The CDR3 nucleotides are TGTGCCAGCAGTGAGGGCCGAGGGAGGTATTACGAGCAGTACTTC. The rearrangement joins TRBV25-1 to TRBJ2-7; a weak D match, TRBD2 (6 bases). Germline V gene data show CDR1 as MGHDK and CDR2 as SYGVNS. V lost 3 bases and J 4 bases, leaving 16 bases between the germline ends. CDR3 length: 15 residues.